This entry describes one T cell receptor beta chain. Its antigen is undetermined. During its preparation, the TCRbeta library received unique molecular identifiers. TCRdb ran MiXCR on the PCR reads and lists one entry per CDR3 protein. The repertoire has 400,000 to 550,000 distinct CDR3 sequences, under 12% of them found once; the top ten carry about 2.1%. The data derive from a study of T-cell reconstitution after alpha-beta-depleted transplantation in children. Study-wide points: Newly produced T cells mostly accounted for T-cell counts and diversity one year post-transplant. Elevated TCRbeta diversity at day 60 was traced, in some patients, to surviving recipient T cells and thymic progenitors. The study reportedly traced alpha-beta T cells about two months after transplant to several hundred expanded graft clones.

CDR1 SGHAT and CDR2 FQNNGV come from the germline V gene. The CDR3 runs to 17 residues. V was shortened by 7 bases and J by 0 bases, with 16 bases between the two germline ends. The starting material was PBMCs, obtained before TCRalphabeta/CD19-depleted stem cell transplant. The rearrangement links TRBV11-2 to TRBJ2-6; D gene uncertain. The TCR comes from a child aged 2 to 10 with inherited bone marrow failure, due to receive a stem cell transplant. CDR3 sequence (DNA): TGTGCCAGCAACCCGAGACCCCAGAACTCTGGGGCCAACGTCCTGACTTTC. This encodes CASNPRPQNSGANVLTF.